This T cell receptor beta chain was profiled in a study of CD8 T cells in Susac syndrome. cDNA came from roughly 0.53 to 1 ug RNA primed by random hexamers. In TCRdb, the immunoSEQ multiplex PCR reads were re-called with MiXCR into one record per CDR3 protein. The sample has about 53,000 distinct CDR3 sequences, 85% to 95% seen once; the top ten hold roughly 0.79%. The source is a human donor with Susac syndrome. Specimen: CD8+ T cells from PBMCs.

In nucleotides, the CDR3 is TGCAGTGCTAGAATGAGGAGCTCCTACGAGCAGTACTTC. Its translation: CSARMRSSYEQYF. The chain couples TRBV20-1 to TRBJ2-7; D gene uncertain. Germline V lookup: CDR1 DFQATT, CDR2 SNEGSKA (reference sequence). The CDR3 length is 13 residues. The V gene lost 2 bases and the J gene lost 0 bases, with 8 bases spanning the gap.